One and the same sample provided the 10 T cell receptor beta chains below, sequenced in a study of blood T cell repertoires in COVID-19 (dated by TCRdb to about 2020). The library relied on the immunoSEQ multiplex PCR assay. As stored in TCRdb, this immuneACCESS dataset retains in-frame rearrangements with V and J assigned. A fraction of the clones does not appear; measured against another copy, unresolved V genes explain less than half of the discrepancy, and the remainder lacks a known reason. This sample holds about 140,000 clones; roughly four fifths were observed only once. The top ten constitute about 4% of the sample. Sequenced sample: peripheral blood. These receptors all come from an elderly woman with acute or convalescent COVID-19.

This chain connects TRBV5-6 to TRBJ1-6; the D is unclear. V shed 3 bases and J shed 7 bases, with 11 bases lying between them. Per the germline V gene, CDR1 is SGHDT and CDR2 is YYEEEE. There are 14 residues in the CDR3. Written as DNA, the CDR3 is TGTGCCAGCAGCTCCTGGGCAAGCAATTCACCCCTCCACTTT. Its protein product is CASSSWASNSPLHF.

To note about this clone: An end of the junction does not agree with germline; a read error may underlie this. The J gene is TRBJ1-4, the V gene TRBV7-9; 12 nucleotides align to TRBD1. The CDR3 sequence is 13 residues long. Germline-derived CDR1 and CDR2 are SEHNR and FQNEAQ (reference sequence). The CDR3 bases are TGTGCCAGCAGCTTAGGGGACAGGGGGCTACAACTTTTT. This encodes CASSLGDRGLQLF.

The chain has TRBV3-1 (or the pseudogene TRBV3-2) and TRBJ2-1; D perhaps matches TRBD2 (5 bases). V lost 2 bases to trimming and J lost 6 bases, with 11 bases between them. The CDR3 is made up of 14 amino acids. Per the germline V gene, CDR1 is LGHDT and CDR2 is YNNKEL (reference sequence). The CDR3: CASSQLPGSNEQFF. DNA for the CDR3: TGTGCCAGCAGCCAATTACCGGGGTCCAATGAGCAGTTCTTC.

This clone was seen more than once but under ten times. The rearrangement uses TRBV3-1 (or the pseudogene TRBV3-2) and TRBJ2-7; D not resolved. Trimming pared 1 base from V and 0 bases from J, leaving 7 bases between. There are 14 residues in the CDR3. CDR1 is LGHDT and CDR2 is YNNKEL in the germline V gene (reference sequence). CDR3 nucleotides: TGTGCCAGCAGCCAAGTCCCCAGCTCCTACGAGCAGTACTTC. Its translation: CASSQVPSSYEQYF.

The chain couples TRBV28 to TRBJ1-3; perhaps TRBD1 as D (5 bases). Germline CDR1 is MDHEN and CDR2 is SYDVKM. This CDR3 has 15 residues. V was pared by 5 bases and J by 2 bases, with 13 bases between. The CDR3 DNA reads as TGTGCCAGCAGTATACCTGCGGGGGCTGGAAACACCATATATTTT. It is translated as CASSIPAGAGNTIYF. Complete variable domain (other parts from reference TRBV28 and TRBJ1-3): DVKVTQSSRYLVKRTGEKVFLECVQDMDHENMFWYRQDPGLGLRLIYFSYDVKMKEKGDIPEGYSVSREKKERFSLILESASTNQTSMYLCASSIPAGAGNTIYFGEGSWLTVV.

The V call is TRBV7-9, the J call TRBJ1-1, with D perhaps TRBD1 (6 bases). CDR1 is SEHNR, CDR2 FQNEAQ, per germline (reference sequence). V shed 11 bases and J shed 4 bases, with 14 bases lying between them. The CDR3 is 12 residues long. CDR3 in DNA: TGTGCCGGTACCCGAGGGGGCACTGAAGCTTTCTTT. Protein: CAGTRGGTEAFF.

J is TRBJ2-7 and V is TRBV28, with a possible D match to TRBD1 (6 bases). The CDR3 extends over 17 amino acids. V was pared by 1 base and J by 0 bases, with 16 bases between. The germline gives CDR1 MDHEN, CDR2 SYDVKM. CDR3 nucleotide sequence: TGTGCCAGCAGTTTATATTTGTGGGGGCTCAGCTCCTACGAGCAGTACTTC. This encodes CASSLYLWGLSSYEQYF.

This chain uses TRBV19 with TRBJ2-2; D possibly corresponds to TRBD1 (5 bases). CDR1 LNHDA and CDR2 SQIVND come from the germline V gene (reference sequence). This CDR3 contains 14 residues. Trimming stripped 5 bases from V and 5 bases from J, with 12 bases between. The DNA for the CDR3 is TGTGCCAGTAGTTCGGCAGGGTGGACCGGGGAGCTGTTTTTT. Amino acid sequence: CASSSAGWTGELFF. Together with reference TRBV19 and TRBJ2-2, the CDR3 gives the full variable domain: DGGITQSPKYLFRKEGQNVTLSCEQNLNHDAMYWYRQDPGQGLRLIYYSQIVNDFQKGDIAEGYSVSREKKESFPLTVTSAQKNPTAFYLCASSSAGWTGELFFGEGSRLTVL.

The chain combines TRBV5-1 with TRBJ2-5; D possibly corresponds to TRBD2 (5 bases). The V end was cut by 2 bases, the J end by 4 bases, with 15 bases between. The CDR3 runs to 15 residues. The V gene's germline CDR1 is SGHRS and CDR2 YFSETQ. DNA for the CDR3: TGCGCCAGCAGCTTAGCCGGGATGGGCGGAGAGACCCAGTACTTC. Translated, it gives CASSLAGMGGETQYF.

The DNA of the CDR3 is TGTGCCAGCAGCTTAATCACTGGCGGGAATGAGCAGTTCTTC. This sequence encodes CASSLITGGNEQFF. The rearrangement links TRBV11-2 to TRBJ2-1; tentative D call: TRBD2 (5 bases). The germline gives CDR1 SGHAT, CDR2 FQNNGV. V dropped 2 bases and J dropped 7 bases, with 12 bases sitting between them. The CDR3 totals 14 residues.